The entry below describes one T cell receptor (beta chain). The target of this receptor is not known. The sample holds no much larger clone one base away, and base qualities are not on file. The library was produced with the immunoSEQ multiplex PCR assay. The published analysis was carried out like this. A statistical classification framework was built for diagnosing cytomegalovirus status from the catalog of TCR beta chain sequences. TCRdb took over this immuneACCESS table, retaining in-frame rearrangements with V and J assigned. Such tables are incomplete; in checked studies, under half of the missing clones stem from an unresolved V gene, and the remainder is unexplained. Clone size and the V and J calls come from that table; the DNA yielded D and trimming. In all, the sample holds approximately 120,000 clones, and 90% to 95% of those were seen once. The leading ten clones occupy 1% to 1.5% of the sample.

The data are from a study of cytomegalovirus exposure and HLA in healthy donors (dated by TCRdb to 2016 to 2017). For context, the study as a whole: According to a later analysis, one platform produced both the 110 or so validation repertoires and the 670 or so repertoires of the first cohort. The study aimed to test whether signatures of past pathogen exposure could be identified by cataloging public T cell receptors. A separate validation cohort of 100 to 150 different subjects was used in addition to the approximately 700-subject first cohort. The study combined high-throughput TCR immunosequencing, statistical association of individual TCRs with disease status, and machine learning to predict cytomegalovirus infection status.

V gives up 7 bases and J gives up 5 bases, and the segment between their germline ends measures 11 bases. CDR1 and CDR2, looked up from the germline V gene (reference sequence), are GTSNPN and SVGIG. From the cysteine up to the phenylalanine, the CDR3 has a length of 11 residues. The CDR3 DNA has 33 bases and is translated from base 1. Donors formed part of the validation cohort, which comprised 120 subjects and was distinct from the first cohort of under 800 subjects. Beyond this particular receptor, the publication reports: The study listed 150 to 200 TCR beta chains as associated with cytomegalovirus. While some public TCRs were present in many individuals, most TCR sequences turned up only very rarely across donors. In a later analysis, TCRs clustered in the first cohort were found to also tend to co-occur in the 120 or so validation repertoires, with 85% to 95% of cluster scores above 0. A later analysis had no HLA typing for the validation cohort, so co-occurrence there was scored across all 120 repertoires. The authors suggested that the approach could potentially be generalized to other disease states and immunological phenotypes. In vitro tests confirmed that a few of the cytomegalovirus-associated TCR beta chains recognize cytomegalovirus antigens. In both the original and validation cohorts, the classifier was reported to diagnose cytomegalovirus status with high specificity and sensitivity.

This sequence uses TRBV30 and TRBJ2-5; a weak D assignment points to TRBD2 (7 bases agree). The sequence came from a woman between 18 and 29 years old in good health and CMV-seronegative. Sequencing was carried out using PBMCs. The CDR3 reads CASGGLETQYF. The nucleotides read TGTGCCTCCGGGGGGCTCGAGACCCAGTACTTC.